This T cell receptor beta chain was captured by sequencing in a study of shared T cell receptors in the human thymus. Data came from immunoSEQ multiplex PCR; TCRdb stores just in-frame clones and leaves some out. The profile covers 450,000 to 650,000 clones, with 75% to 80% appearing a single time and about 0.012% taken by the ten largest. With 4 bases removed from V and 1 base from J, the gap between germline ends came to 21 bases. Looked up from germline, CDR1 is SQVTM and CDR2 is ANQGSEA. CDR3 length equals 17 residues. The count of this clone is one. These data also formed part of another study, on human thymus T cells. Per that paper: Resections removed during corrective heart surgery provided the thymus tissue used. Repertoires sampled from thymus and blood appeared biased in V and J gene usage. Related work found strong thymic repertoire overlap between unrelated individuals.

This chain links TRBV29-1 with TRBJ2-3, with D tentatively TRBD2 (5 bases). The source material was thymocytes. The TCR sequence derives from a boy younger than two with a congenital heart defect. CDR3 amino acids: CSVGFQLDTWGTDTQYF. The CDR3 DNA is TGCAGCGTTGGTTTCCAACTAGACACATGGGGCACAGATACGCAGTATTTT.